This T cell receptor (beta chain) was retrieved from a study of shared clonotypes between healthy human individuals. The study enrolled healthy HIV-negative adults without recent acute infections or vaccinations as donors. The CDR3 extends over 14 amino acids. J was trimmed by 3 bases and V by 6 bases; bases with no gene match: 7. In germline, CDR1 is LNHDA, CDR2 SQIVND (reference sequence). Deep level was the assay's run setting. Assay used: immunoSEQ multiplex PCR; TCRdb lists only in-frame clones, some missing. The table records over 400,000 clones, roughly 80% of them present only once. This clone was seen only a few times.

Input material: PBMCs. This sequence was found in a woman aged 40 to 49 in good health. Some clones in this sample may be carry-over from other donors' samples. V is TRBV19 and J is TRBJ1-1, with TRBD1 identical over 7 bases. The CDR3 sequence: CASRRGLGYTEAFF. Written as DNA, the CDR3 is TGTGCCAGTAGGAGGGGGCTGGGATACACTGAAGCTTTCTTT.